This TCR beta chain was captured by sequencing in a study of CD8+ T cells in alopecia areata. For the study at large: Oral tofacitinib (5 to 10 mg twice daily) was administered to treated patients.

Treatment indicated: oral pan-JAK inhibitor, 5-10 mg twice daily. The germline V gene encodes CDR1 ENHRY and CDR2 SYGVKD. V lost 4 bases, J lost 9 bases, and 9 bases stayed unmatched. This CDR3 is 14 amino acids long. Reverse transcribed after extraction, RNA yielded cDNA as the sequencing template. Clones were sequenced by immunoSEQ multiplex PCR, and TCRdb holds only the in-frame ones, with some missing. The sample yields some 200,000 clones, 50% to 60% seen once. This clonotype originated in a human donor with alopecia areata. The chain employs TRBV10-3 and TRBJ2-1; 7 nucleotides agree with TRBD2. The sample was CD4+ T cells sorted from blood, taken at week 4, from a patient treated with tofacitinib. As DNA, the CDR3 is TGTGCCATCAGTGTGGGAGGGGCAGGAGGTGAGCAGTTCTTC. Its translation: CAISVGGAGGEQFF.